This is a list of T cell receptor beta chains from one sample in a study of human T cells and chemical hapten exposure. TCRdb passed the RACE reads through MiXCR, listing each CDR3 protein once. The sample gives fewer than 95,000 distinct CDR3 sequences, roughly 10% of which show up once; 2% to 2.5% is in the top ten. Sequencing was performed on whole blood, taken in connection with sensitization to the hapten diphenylcyclopropenone (DPC). These receptor sequences come from a man in his forties with alopecia areata. Some clones in this sample may be carry-over from other donors' samples. Both conserved end residues are part of each CDR3.

v_gene,CDR3aa
TRBV19,CASSYQARATNEKLFF
TRBV29-1,CSVVWWGGDTEAFF
TRBV27,CASGTRVEQPQHF
TRBV3-1,CASSPAAYGYTF
TRBV20-1,CSARVDREADTQYF
TRBV7-2,CASSPQGGAEAFF
TRBV29-1,CSIARTKDTEAFF
TRBV6-4,CASSVRAGPNNEQFF
TRBV9,CASSVIQGPLPNEQFF
TRBV2,CASSRDTYTDTQYF
TRBV25-1,CASSEFGDGQYF
TRBV7-9,CASSGEGLYNEQFF
TRBV11-2,CASSWGTTGSEAFF
TRBV3-1,CASSQQSGGTGELFF
TRBV12-3/TRBV12-4,CASSLWSSGSTDTQYF
TRBV27,CASSSGGTQYF
TRBV7-9,CASSLVGTSYEQYF
TRBV7-9,CAPRLVEAFF
TRBV11-2,CASSAGHPSSYEQYF
TRBV18,CASSPDAYSNQPQHF
TRBV29-1,CSAIDRDNQPQHF
TRBV29-1,CSAAGQVNQPQHF
TRBV12-3/TRBV12-4,CASSFISVNQPQHF
TRBV19,CASTVGTGIYNEQFF
TRBV4-1,CASSQAASGSEQFF
TRBV12-3/TRBV12-4,CASSYPRGVTGQETQYF
TRBV7-2,CASSLPTAGTDTQYF
TRBV18,CASSPQEETEAFF
TRBV9,CASSVLGEAPNDEQFF
TRBV7-2,CASSVDRGLNIQYF
TRBV7-9,CASSFQTGVTGEKLFF
TRBV5-1,CASSQEVGQYGYTF
TRBV6-5,CASSYSDNKETQYF